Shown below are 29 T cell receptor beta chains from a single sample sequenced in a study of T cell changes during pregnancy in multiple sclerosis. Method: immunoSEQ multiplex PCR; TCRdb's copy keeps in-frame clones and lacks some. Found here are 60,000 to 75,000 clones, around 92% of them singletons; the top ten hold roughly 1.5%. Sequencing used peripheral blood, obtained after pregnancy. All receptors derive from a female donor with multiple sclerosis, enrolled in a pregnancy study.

CDR3 sequence reads: CASTWGRGGNEQFF. As DNA, the CDR3 is TGTGCCAGTACTTGGGGGAGGGGAGGCAATGAGCAGTTCTTC. V usage is TRBV19 and J usage is TRBJ2-1; 7 bases align to TRBD2. V gave up 7 bases and J gave up 6 bases; unmatched junction bases: 9. CDR1 is LNHDA and CDR2 is SQIVND in the germline V gene (reference sequence). CDR3 length: 14 amino acids.

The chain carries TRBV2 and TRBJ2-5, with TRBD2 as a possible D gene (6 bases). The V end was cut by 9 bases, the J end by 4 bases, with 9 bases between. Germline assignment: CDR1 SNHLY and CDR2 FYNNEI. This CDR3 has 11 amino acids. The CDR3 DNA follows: TGTGCCAGGGGGACTCCAGAGACCCAGTACTTC. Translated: CARGTPETQYF.

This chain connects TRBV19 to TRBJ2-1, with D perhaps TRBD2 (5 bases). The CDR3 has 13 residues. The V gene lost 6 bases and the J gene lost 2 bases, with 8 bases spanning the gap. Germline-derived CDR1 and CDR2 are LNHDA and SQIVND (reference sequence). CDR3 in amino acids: CASRYGTYNEQFF. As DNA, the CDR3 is TGTGCCAGTAGGTACGGGACCTACAATGAGCAGTTCTTC.

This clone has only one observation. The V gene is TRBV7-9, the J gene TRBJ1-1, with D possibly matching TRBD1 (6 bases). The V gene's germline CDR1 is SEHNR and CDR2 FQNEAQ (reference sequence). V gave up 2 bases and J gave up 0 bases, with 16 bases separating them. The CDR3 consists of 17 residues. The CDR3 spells CASSLTNWGRMNTEAFF. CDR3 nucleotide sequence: TGTGCCAGCAGCTTAACAAATTGGGGGCGCATGAACACTGAAGCTTTCTTT. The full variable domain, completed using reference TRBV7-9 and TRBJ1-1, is DTGVSQNPRHKITKRGQNVTFRCDPISEHNRLYWYRQTLGQGPEFLTYFQNEAQLEKSRLLSDRFSAERPKGSFSTLEIQRTEQGDSAMYLCASSLTNWGRMNTEAFFGQGTRLTVV.

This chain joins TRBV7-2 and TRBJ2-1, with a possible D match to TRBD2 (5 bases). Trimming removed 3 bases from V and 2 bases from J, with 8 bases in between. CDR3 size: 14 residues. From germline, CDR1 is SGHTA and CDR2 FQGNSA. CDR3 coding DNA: TGTGCCAGCAGCTTCGGGAAAACCTACAATGAGCAGTTCTTC. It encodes CASSFGKTYNEQFF.

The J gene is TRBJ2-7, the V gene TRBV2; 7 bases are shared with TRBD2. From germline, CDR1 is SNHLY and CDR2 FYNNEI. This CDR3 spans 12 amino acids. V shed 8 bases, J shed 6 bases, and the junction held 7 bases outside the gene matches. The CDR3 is CASRRERSEQYF. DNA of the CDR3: TGTGCCAGCCGGCGGGAGAGGAGCGAGCAGTACTTC.

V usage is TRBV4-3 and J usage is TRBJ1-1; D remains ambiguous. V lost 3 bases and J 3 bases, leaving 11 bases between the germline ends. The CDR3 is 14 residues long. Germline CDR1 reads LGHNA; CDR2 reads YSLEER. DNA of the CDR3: TGCGCCAGCAGCCATACCGACATATACACTGAAGCTTTCTTT. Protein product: CASSHTDIYTEAFF.

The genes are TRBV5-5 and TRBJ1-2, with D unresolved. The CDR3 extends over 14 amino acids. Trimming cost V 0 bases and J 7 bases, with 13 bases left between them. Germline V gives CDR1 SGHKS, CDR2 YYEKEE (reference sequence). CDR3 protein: CASSLVERLFGYTF. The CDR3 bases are TGTGCCAGCAGCTTGGTTGAGCGTCTTTTTGGCTACACCTTC.

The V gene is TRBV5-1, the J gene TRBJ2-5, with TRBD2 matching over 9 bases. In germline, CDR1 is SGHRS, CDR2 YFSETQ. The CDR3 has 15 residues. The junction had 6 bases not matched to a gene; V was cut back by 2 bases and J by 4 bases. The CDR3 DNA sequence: TGCGCCAGCAGCTTAGGTAGCGGGAGCCGAGAGACCCAGTACTTC. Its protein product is CASSLGSGSRETQYF.

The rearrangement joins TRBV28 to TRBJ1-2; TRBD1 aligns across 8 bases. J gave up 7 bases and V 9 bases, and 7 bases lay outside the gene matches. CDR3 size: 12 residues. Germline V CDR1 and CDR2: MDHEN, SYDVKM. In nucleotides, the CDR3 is TGTGCCAGTAAACAGGGGGTGGGTGGCTACACCTTC. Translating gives CASKQGVGGYTF.

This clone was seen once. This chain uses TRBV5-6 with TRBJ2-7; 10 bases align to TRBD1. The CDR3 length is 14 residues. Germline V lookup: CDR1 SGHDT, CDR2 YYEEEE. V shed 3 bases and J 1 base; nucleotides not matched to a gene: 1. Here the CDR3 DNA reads TGTGCCAGCAGCTGGGACAGGGGTTCCTACGAGCAGTACTTC. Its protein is CASSWDRGSYEQYF. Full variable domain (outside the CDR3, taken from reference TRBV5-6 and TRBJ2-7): DAGVTQSPTHLIKTRGQQVTLRCSPKSGHDTVSWYQQALGQGPQFIFQYYEEEERQRGNFPDRFSGHQFPNYSSELNVNALLLGDSALYLCASSWDRGSYEQYFGPGTRLTVT.

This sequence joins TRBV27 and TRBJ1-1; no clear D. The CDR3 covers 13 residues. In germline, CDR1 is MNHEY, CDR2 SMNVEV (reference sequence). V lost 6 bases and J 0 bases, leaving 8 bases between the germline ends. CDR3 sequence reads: CASSALLNTEAFF. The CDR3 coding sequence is TGTGCCAGCAGCGCCCTACTGAACACTGAAGCTTTCTTT.

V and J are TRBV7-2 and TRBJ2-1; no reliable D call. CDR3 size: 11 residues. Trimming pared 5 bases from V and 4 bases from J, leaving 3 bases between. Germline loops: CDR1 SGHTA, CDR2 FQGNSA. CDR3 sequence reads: CASSVYNEQFF. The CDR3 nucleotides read TGTGCCAGCAGCGTATACAATGAGCAGTTCTTC.

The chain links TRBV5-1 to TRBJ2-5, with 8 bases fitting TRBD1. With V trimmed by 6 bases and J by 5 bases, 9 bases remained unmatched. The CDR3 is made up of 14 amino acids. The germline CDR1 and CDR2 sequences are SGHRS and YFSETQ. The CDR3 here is CASNPGGAEETQYF. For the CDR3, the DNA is TGCGCCAGCAACCCAGGGGGCGCAGAGGAGACCCAGTACTTC. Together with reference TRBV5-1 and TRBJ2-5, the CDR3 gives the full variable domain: KAGVTQTPRYLIKTRGQQVTLSCSPISGHRSVSWYQQTPGQGLQFLFEYFSETQRNKGNFPGRFSGRQFSNSRSEMNVSTLELGDSALYLCASNPGGAEETQYFGPGTRLLVL.

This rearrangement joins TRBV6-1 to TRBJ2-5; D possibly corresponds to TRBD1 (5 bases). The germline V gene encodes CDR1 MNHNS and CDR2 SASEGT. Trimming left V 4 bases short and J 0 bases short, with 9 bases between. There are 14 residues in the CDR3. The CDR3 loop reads CASSGQPYQETQYF. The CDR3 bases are TGTGCCAGCAGTGGACAGCCGTACCAAGAGACCCAGTACTTC.

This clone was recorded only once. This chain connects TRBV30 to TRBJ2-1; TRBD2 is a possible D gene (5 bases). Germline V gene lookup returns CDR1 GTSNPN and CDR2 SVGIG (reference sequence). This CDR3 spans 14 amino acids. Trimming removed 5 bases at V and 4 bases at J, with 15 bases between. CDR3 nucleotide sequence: TGTGCCTGGTCTAGGTTCGGGAAATACAATGAGCAGTTCTTC. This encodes CAWSRFGKYNEQFF.

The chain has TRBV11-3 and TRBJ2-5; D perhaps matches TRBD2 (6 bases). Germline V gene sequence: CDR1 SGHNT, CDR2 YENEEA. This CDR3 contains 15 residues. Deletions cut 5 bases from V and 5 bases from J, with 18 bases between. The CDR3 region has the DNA TGTGCCAGCAGCGTTGGGACTCCCGGGTCTGAGACCCAGTACTTC. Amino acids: CASSVGTPGSETQYF.

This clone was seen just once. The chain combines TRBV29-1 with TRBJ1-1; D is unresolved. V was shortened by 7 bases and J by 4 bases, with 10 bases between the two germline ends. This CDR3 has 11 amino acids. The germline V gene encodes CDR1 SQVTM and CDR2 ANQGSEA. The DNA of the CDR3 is TGCAGCGCCGACTCCGTCACTGAAGCTTTCTTT. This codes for CSADSVTEAFF.

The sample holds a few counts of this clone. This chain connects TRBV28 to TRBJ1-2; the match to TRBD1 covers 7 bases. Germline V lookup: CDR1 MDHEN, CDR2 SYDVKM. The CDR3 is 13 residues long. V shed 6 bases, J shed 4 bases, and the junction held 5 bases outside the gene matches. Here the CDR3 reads CASSGTDGYGYTF. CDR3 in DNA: TGTGCCAGCAGCGGGACAGATGGCTATGGCTACACCTTC.

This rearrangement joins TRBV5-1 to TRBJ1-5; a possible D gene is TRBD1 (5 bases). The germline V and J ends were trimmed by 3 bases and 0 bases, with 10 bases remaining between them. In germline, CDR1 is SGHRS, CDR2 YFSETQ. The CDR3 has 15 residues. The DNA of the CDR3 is TGCGCCAGCAGCTCGGGGGTGGGTAGCAATCAGCCCCAGCATTTT. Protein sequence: CASSSGVGSNQPQHF.

CDR3 sequence reads: CASSRLAGGLNEQFF. CDR3 in DNA: TGTGCCAGCAGCCGTCTAGCGGGAGGGCTCAATGAGCAGTTCTTC. The genes are TRBV5-5 and TRBJ2-1; 12 nucleotides line up with TRBD2. This CDR3 spans 15 amino acids. Looked up from germline, CDR1 is SGHKS and CDR2 is YYEKEE (reference sequence). The trim removed 4 bases at V and 6 bases at J, leaving 5 bases unmatched.

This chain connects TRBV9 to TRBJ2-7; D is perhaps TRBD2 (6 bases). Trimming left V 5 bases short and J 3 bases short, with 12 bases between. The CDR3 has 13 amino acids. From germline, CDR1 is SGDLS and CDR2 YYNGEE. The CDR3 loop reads CASSGSGGYEQYF. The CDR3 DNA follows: TGTGCCAGCAGTGGGTCCGGGGGCTACGAGCAGTACTTC.

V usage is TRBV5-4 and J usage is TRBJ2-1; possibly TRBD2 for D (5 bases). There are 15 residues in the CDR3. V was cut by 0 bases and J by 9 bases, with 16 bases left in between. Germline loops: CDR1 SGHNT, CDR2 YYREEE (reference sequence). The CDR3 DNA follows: TGTGCCAGCAGCTTGGTGTCCCTAGCACGTGGTGAGCAGTTCTTC. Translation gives CASSLVSLARGEQFF.

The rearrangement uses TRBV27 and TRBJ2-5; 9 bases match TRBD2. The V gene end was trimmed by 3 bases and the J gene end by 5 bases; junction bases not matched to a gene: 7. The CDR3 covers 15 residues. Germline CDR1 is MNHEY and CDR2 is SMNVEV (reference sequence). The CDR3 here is CASSFQREEGETQYF. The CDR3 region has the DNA TGTGCCAGCAGTTTTCAGCGGGAGGAGGGGGAGACCCAGTACTTC.

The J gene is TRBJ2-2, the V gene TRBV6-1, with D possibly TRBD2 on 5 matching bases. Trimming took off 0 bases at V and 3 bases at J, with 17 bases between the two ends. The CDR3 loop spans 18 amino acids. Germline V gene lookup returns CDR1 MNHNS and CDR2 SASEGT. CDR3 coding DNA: TGTGCCAGCAGTGAAGCTGCGGGTGGCCAAGCGGACACCGGGGAGCTGTTTTTT. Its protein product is CASSEAAGGQADTGELFF.

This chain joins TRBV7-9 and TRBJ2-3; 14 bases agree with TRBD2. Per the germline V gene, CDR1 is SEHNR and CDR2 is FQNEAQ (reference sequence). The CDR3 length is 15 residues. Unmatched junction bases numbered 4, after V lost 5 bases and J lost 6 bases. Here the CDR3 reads CASSRLAGGDDTQYF. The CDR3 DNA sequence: TGTGCCAGCAGCCGACTAGCGGGAGGGGACGATACGCAGTATTTT.

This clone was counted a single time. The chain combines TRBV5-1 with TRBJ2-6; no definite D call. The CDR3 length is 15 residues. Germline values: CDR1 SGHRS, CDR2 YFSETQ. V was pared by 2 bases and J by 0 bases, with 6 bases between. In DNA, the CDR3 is TGCGCCAGCAGCTTAGAGCTCTCTGGGGCCAACGTCCTGACTTTC. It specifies CASSLELSGANVLTF. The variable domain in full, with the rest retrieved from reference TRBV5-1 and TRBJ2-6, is KAGVTQTPRYLIKTRGQQVTLSCSPISGHRSVSWYQQTPGQGLQFLFEYFSETQRNKGNFPGRFSGRQFSNSRSEMNVSTLELGDSALYLCASSLELSGANVLTFGAGSRLTVL.

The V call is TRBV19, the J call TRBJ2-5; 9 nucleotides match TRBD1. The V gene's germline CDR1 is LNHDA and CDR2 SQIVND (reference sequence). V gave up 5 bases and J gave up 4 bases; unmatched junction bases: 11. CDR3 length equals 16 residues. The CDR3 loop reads CASSPGQGPVGETQYF. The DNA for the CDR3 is TGTGCCAGTAGTCCTGGACAGGGGCCGGTCGGAGAGACCCAGTACTTC.

The DNA for the CDR3 is TGTGCCAGTAGTCCCGGGACAGGGGCCAGCAAGGGAACTGAAGCTTTCTTT. Protein: CASSPGTGASKGTEAFF. The V call is TRBV19, the J call TRBJ1-1, with 10 nucleotides matching TRBD1. This CDR3 spans 17 amino acids. The germline V gene encodes CDR1 LNHDA and CDR2 SQIVND (reference sequence). The junction had 14 bases not matched to a gene; V was cut back by 5 bases and J by 5 bases.